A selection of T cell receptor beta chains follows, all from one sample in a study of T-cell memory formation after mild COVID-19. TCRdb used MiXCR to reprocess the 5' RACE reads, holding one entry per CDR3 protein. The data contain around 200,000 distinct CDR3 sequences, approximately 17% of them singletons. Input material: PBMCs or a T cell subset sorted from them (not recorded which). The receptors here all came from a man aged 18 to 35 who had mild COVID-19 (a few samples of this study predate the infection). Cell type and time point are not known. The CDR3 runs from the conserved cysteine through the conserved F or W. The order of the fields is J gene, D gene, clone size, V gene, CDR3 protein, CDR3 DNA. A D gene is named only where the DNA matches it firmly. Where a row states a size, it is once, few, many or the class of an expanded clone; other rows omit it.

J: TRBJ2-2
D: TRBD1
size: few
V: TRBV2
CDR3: CASRMTGADGELFF
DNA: TGTGCCAGCAGGATGACAGGGGCGGACGGGGAGCTGTTTTTT

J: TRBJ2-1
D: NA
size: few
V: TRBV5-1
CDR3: CASSLDGTLYNEQFF
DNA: TGCGCCAGCAGCTTGGACGGGACCCTCTACAATGAGCAGTTCTTC

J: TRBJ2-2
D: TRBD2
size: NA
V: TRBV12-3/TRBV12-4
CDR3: CASTKRGNTGELFF
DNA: TGTGCCAGCACCAAGCGGGGGAACACCGGGGAGCTGTTTTTT

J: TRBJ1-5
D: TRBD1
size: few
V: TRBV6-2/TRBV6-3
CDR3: CASRRGGRDQPQHF
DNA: TGTGCCAGCAGGAGAGGGGGCAGAGATCAGCCCCAGCATTTT

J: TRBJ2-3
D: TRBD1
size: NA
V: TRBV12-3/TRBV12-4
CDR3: CASSFGTGAGTDTQYF
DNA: TGTGCCAGCAGTTTTGGGACAGGGGCCGGCACAGATACGCAGTATTTT

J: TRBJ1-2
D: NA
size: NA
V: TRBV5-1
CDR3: CASSLDVYGYTF
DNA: TGCGCCAGCAGCTTGGATGTCTATGGCTACACCTTC

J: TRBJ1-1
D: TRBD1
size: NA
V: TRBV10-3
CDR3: CAGGQQNTEAFF
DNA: TGTGCCGGGGGACAGCAGAACACTGAAGCTTTCTTT

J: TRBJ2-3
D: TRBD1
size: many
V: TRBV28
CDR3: CASASIQGRTDTQYF
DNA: TGTGCCAGCGCGTCAATACAGGGGCGCACAGATACGCAGTATTTT

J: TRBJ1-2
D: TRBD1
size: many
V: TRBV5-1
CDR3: CASSFGQGERDGYTF
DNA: TGCGCCAGCAGCTTCGGACAGGGGGAAAGGGATGGCTACACCTTC

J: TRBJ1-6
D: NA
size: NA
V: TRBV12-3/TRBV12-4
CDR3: CASRPLGAPLHF
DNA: TGTGCCAGCAGACCCTTGGGGGCACCCCTCCACTTT

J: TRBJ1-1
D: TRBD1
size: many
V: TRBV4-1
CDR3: CASSLQQGAEVF
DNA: TGCGCCAGCAGCCTCCAACAGGGGGCCGAGGTCTTT

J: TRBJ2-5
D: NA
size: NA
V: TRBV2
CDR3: CASSAAFLGETQYF
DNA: TGTGCCAGCAGCGCGGCCTTTCTGGGGGAGACCCAGTACTTC

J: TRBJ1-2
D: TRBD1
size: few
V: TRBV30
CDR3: CAWSPTGARGYTF
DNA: TGTGCCTGGAGCCCGACAGGGGCGCGCGGCTACACCTTC

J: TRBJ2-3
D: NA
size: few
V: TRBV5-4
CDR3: CASTDPRGADTQYF
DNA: TGTGCCAGCACCGACCCCCGAGGAGCAGATACGCAGTATTTT

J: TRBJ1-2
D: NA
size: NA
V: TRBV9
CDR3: CASSTTEGKQGYTF
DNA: TGTGCCAGCAGCACTACCGAGGGGAAGCAAGGCTACACCTTC

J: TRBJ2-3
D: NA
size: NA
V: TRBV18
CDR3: CASSPAGETDTQYF
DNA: TGTGCCAGCTCACCAGCCGGAGAGACAGATACGCAGTATTTT

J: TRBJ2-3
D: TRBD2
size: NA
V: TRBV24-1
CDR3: CATRATAGHTQYF
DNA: TGTGCCACCCGGGCCACAGCGGGGCATACGCAGTATTTT

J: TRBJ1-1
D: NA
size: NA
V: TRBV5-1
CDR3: CASRQRPSSNTEAFF
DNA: TGCGCCAGCAGACAAAGACCGTCGAGTAACACTGAAGCTTTCTTT

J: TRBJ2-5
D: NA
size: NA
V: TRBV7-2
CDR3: CASARGPRTGTQYF
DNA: TGTGCCAGCGCCAGAGGGCCCAGAACGGGGACCCAGTACTTC

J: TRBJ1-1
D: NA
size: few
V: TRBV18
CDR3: CASSPSSGNTEAFF
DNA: TGTGCCAGCTCACCCTCGTCCGGGAACACTGAAGCTTTCTTT

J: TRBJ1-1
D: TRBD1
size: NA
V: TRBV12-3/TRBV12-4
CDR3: CATKKGQENTEAFF
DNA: TGTGCCACCAAAAAGGGACAGGAGAACACTGAAGCTTTCTTT

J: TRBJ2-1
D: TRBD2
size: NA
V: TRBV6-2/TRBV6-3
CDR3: CASSKVPPGSGGGNEQFF
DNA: TGTGCCAGCAGTAAGGTACCCCCAGGCAGCGGGGGGGGCAATGAGCAGTTCTTC

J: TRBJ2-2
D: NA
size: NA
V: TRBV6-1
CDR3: CASSEQFRMAGELFF
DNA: TGTGCCAGCAGTGAACAGTTCCGAATGGCCGGGGAGCTGTTTTTT

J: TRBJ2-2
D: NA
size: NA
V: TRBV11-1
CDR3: CASSRPPGNGLTGELFF
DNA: TGTGCCAGCAGCCGACCCCCAGGGAATGGTCTCACCGGGGAGCTGTTTTTT

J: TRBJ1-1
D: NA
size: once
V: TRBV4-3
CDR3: CASSQDVGVFMNTEAFF
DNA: TGCGCCAGCAGCCAAGATGTCGGGGTTTTCATGAACACTGAAGCTTTCTTT

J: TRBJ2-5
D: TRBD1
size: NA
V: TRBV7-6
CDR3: CASSIQDRGETQYF
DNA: TGTGCCAGCAGCATTCAGGACAGGGGAGAGACCCAGTACTTC

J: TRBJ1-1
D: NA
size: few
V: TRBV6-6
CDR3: CASSRERATEAFF
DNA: TGTGCCAGCAGTCGTGAAAGGGCGACTGAAGCTTTCTTT